Included here is one T cell receptor (beta chain) sequence, with context. The source of the sample is a study of blood T cell repertoires in COVID-19. The CDR3 sequence is 14 residues long. Germline CDR1 and CDR2: SGHVS and FQNEAQ. The ends lost 1 base at V and 7 bases at J; junction bases unmatched: 3. Sequenced by immunoSEQ multiplex PCR; TCRdb stores in-frame clones only, minus some. This sample has fewer than 150,000 clones; about four fifths occur once, and the top ten carry 15% to 20%. The sequence was obtained from a man aged 30-40 years who had recovered from COVID-19. Sample: PBMCs or T cells enriched from blood (not recorded which). This chain links TRBV7-8 with TRBJ1-4; 7 positions match TRBD1. CDR3: CASSLGQGGEKLFF. CDR3 nucleotides: TGTGCCAGCAGCTTAGGACAGGGAGGTGAAAAACTGTTTTTT.